These 6 T cell receptor beta chains came from one sample sequenced in a study of technical replicates of blood from a handful of donors. Assay used: immunoSEQ multiplex PCR; TCRdb lists only in-frame clones, some missing. The repertoire includes 72,000 or so clones, about 94% of them detected once, and under 0.5% sits in the top ten. Sequencing input: T cells isolated from PBMCs. All receptors derive from a human donor in good health.

The V call is TRBV7-6, the J call TRBJ2-2, with 8 bases fitting TRBD2. The junction had 8 bases not matched to a gene; V was cut back by 5 bases and J by 3 bases. CDR1 SGHVS and CDR2 FNYEAQ come from the germline V gene. This CDR3 spans 16 amino acids. The CDR3 loop is CASSPGEREYTGELFF. In nucleotides, the CDR3 is TGTGCCAGCAGCCCAGGGGAGCGGGAGTACACCGGGGAGCTGTTTTTT. The full variable domain, in which reference TRBV7-6 and TRBJ2-2 provide the parts outside the CDR3, is GAGVSQSPRYKVTKRGQDVALRCDPISGHVSLYWYRQALGQGPEFLTYFNYEAQQDKSGLPNDRFSAERPEGSISTLTIQRTEQRDSAMYRCASSPGEREYTGELFFGEGSRLTVL.

This chain uses TRBV29-1 with TRBJ2-1; 13 bases are a match to TRBD2. With V trimmed by 5 bases and J by 7 bases, 5 bases remained unmatched. The V gene's germline CDR1 is SQVTM and CDR2 ANQGSEA. This CDR3 contains 14 residues. The CDR3 DNA is TGCAGCGTTAGGTCGGGACTAGCGGGGAATGAGCAGTTCTTC. Amino acids: CSVRSGLAGNEQFF.

This chain connects TRBV4-3 to TRBJ1-2; D is unresolved. V dropped 4 bases and J dropped 0 bases, with 12 bases sitting between them. The V gene's germline CDR1 is LGHNA and CDR2 YSLEER. The CDR3 is made up of 15 amino acids. CDR3 residues: CASSRVLGANYGYTF. CDR3 nucleotide sequence: TGCGCCAGCAGCCGAGTTCTCGGGGCTAACTATGGCTACACCTTC.

This chain connects TRBV19 to TRBJ2-7; 10 nucleotides agree with TRBD2. The V and J ends lost 5 bases and 0 bases, in that order; junction bases with no gene match: 4. Germline V gene data show CDR1 as LNHDA and CDR2 as SQIVND (reference sequence). The CDR3 is made up of 15 amino acids. CDR3 loop: CASSPLAGASYEQYF. CDR3 DNA: TGTGCCAGTAGTCCTCTAGCGGGGGCCTCCTACGAGCAGTACTTC.

The chain uses TRBV13 and TRBJ1-5; D unresolved. Germline-derived CDR1 and CDR2 are PRHDT and FYEKMQ (reference sequence). Trimming shortened V by 4 bases and J by 2 bases, and 12 bases separated the two germline ends. This CDR3 is built from 15 residues. DNA of the CDR3: TGTGCCAGCAGCTCCGCACTGGAGGGCAATCAGCCCCAGCATTTT. It is translated as CASSSALEGNQPQHF.

The rearrangement joins TRBV6-1 to TRBJ2-2; 7 positions agree with TRBD1. V lost 1 base to trimming and J lost 4 bases; unmatched junction nucleotides: 3. The CDR3 consists of 15 residues. Germline V gives CDR1 MNHNS, CDR2 SASEGT. The CDR3: CASSEGPGGTGELFF. The CDR3 coding sequence is TGTGCCAGCAGTGAAGGCCCAGGGGGCACCGGGGAGCTGTTTTTT.